The clone carrying this T cell receptor (beta chain) appeared a single time. The antigen is undetermined. Evenly divided among several immunoSEQ plates was the genomic DNA of each subset. The data were produced by immunoSEQ multiplex PCR, yet TCRdb's version contains in-frame clones alone and is incomplete. Altogether roughly 320,000 clones are present, about nine tenths being singletons, with the ten largest covering 15% to 20%. With CCR7-negative CD45RA+ TemRA cells, CD45RO+ cells were combined in CD8 memory. The sample originates from a study of shared clonotypes between healthy human individuals. Across the study: CD8 memory received one plate per donor, CD8 naive two, CD4 memory three and CD4 naive three.

Broader study findings: The sharing of roughly 5% of naive CD4 clonotypes was seen across a handful of donors.

From germline, CDR1 is MNHEY and CDR2 SVGAGI. Between the trimmed V and J ends, which lost 1 base and 3 bases, there was a span of 6 bases. The CDR3 spans 14 residues. This TCR was recovered from a man aged 18 to 30 in good health. V gene TRBV6-5 combines with J gene TRBJ1-4, with D uncertain. Sequenced sample: memory CD8+ T cells sorted from blood. Subset meaning: CD45RO+ cells pooled with CCR7-negative TemRA cells. CDR3 residues: CASSYFRSNEKLFF. CDR3 sequence (DNA): TGTGCCAGCAGTTACTTTAGGTCTAATGAAAAACTGTTTTTT.